Shown below are 4 T cell receptor beta chains from a single sample sequenced in a study of T cell repertoires in cytomegalovirus infection. MiXCR, run by TCRdb on the reads, gives a single entry per CDR3 protein. The table lists approximately 750,000 distinct CDR3 sequences, less than 40% of them singletons. The material sequenced was PBMCs. The receptors here all came from a human donor in good health (CMV status not recorded). Some clones in this sample may be carry-over from other donors' samples.

The V gene is TRBV19, the J gene TRBJ1-4, with D hard to call. Germline-derived CDR1 and CDR2 are LNHDA and SQIVND (reference sequence). The CDR3 consists of 11 residues. The V gene lost 0 bases and the J gene lost 7 bases, with 0 bases spanning the gap. The CDR3 DNA sequence: TGTGCCAGTAGTATAGATGAAAAACTGTTTTTT. The encoded protein is CASSIDEKLFF.

A word on this clonotype: At one of its ends the junction is not consistent with the germline gene, which may arise from a read error. The chain recombines TRBV20-1 with TRBJ1-2; 9 nucleotides agree with TRBD1. The CDR3 is 13 amino acids. Germline V CDR1 and CDR2: DFQATT, SNEGSKA (reference sequence). The CDR3 DNA reads TGCAGTGCTAGCCGGGACAGGGCCCATGGCTTCACCTTC. Amino acid sequence: CSASRDRAHGFTF.

This chain links TRBV7-9 with TRBJ2-6, with TRBD1 matching over 8 bases. The V and J ends lost 5 bases and 4 bases, in that order; junction bases with no gene match: 7. Germline V gene data show CDR1 as SEHNR and CDR2 as FQNEAQ (reference sequence). The CDR3 spans 16 residues. In DNA, the CDR3 is TGTGCCAGCAGCGGACAGGGATGGCTCGGGGCCAACGTCCTGACTTTC. The encoded protein is CASSGQGWLGANVLTF.

J is TRBJ2-3 and V is TRBV24-1; TRBD2 aligns across 7 bases. The CDR3 is 16 residues long. CDR1 and CDR2 (germline): KGHDR, SFDVKD. V was clipped by 4 bases and J by 0 bases; unmatched bases: 6. CDR3 bases: TGTGCCACCAGTGACTTAAAGCGGGGAAGCACAGATACGCAGTATTTT. It yields the protein CATSDLKRGSTDTQYF.